A selection of T cell receptor beta chains follows, all from one sample in a study of post-analysis software for immune sequencing data. One entry per CDR3 protein, called by TCRdb with MiXCR from the PCR reads. The sample has about half a million distinct CDR3 sequences; roughly 45% are singletons. Sequencing was carried out using blood. The source of these receptors is a girl under 18 with multiple sclerosis. CDR3s include the opening cysteine and the closing phenylalanine or tryptophan. Fields, in order: V gene, J gene, clone size, D gene, CDR3 DNA, CDR3 protein. A D gene is named only where the DNA matches it firmly. Where a row states a size, it is once, few, many or the class of an expanded clone; other rows omit it.

TRBV5-1	TRBJ2-1	once	.	TGCGCCAGCAGCTTCTCAGGAGAAGTTTACAATGAGCAGTTCTTC	CASSFSGEVYNEQFF
TRBV29-1	TRBJ1-1	.	TRBD1	TGCAGCGTTGCCGGGACAGGGGGAGCTTTCTTT	CSVAGTGGAFF
TRBV7-2	TRBJ2-5	few	.	TGTGCCAGCAGCTTGTCCAGGGGCCAAGAGACCCAGTACTTC	CASSLSRGQETQYF
TRBV12-3/TRBV12-4	TRBJ2-7	few	TRBD1	TGTGCCAGCAGTTTAGCGCCAGGACAGGGGAGCCACGAGCAGTACTTC	CASSLAPGQGSHEQYF
TRBV5-1	TRBJ2-3	.	.	TGCGCCAGCAGCTTGTTCGTTTCGGGGGCCTCAGATACGCAGTATTTT	CASSLFVSGASDTQYF
TRBV6-5	TRBJ2-3	few	.	TGTGCCAGCAGTTACGAGGGACACACAGATACGCAGTATTTT	CASSYEGHTDTQYF
TRBV10-3	TRBJ2-1	.	.	TGTGACATCAGTGAGAGATACCTCAATGAGCAGTTCTTC	CDISERYLNEQFF
TRBV20-1	TRBJ2-1	few	TRBD1	TGCAGTGCTAAAGGGACAGGGAGCTCCTACAATGAGCAGTTCTTC	CSAKGTGSSYNEQFF
TRBV30	TRBJ1-1	.	.	TGTGCCTGGAGTGTACTCGGGGTCGACACTGAAGCTTTCTTT	CAWSVLGVDTEAFF
TRBV7-6	TRBJ2-7	.	.	TGTGCCAGCAGCCCCCGGAGTAGCGGCTCCTACGAGCAGTACTTC	CASSPRSSGSYEQYF
TRBV9	TRBJ1-2	.	.	TGTGCCAGCAATCAGGGATTCTATGGCTACACCTTC	CASNQGFYGYTF
TRBV27	TRBJ2-3	.	.	TGTGCCAGCAGTTCCCAACTAGGGGGGGATACGCAGTATTTT	CASSSQLGGDTQYF
TRBV24-1	TRBJ2-4	.	.	TGTGCCACCAGTGATAACCGGGAGACTGCCAAAAACATTCAGTACTTC	CATSDNRETAKNIQYF
TRBV10-2	TRBJ1-4	.	.	TGCGCCAGCAGTGATAACAGCGCAACTAATGAAAAACTGTTTTTT	CASSDNSATNEKLFF
TRBV29-1	TRBJ2-7	.	.	TGCAGCGTTGACCAAGGCGGTACTAGGGCGGACGAGCAGTACTTC	CSVDQGGTRADEQYF
TRBV11-2	TRBJ2-7	few	.	TGTGCCAGCAGATCCTGGACAGTCCGGGGAGGGGAGTACTTC	CASRSWTVRGGEYF
TRBV12-3/TRBV12-4	TRBJ2-1	once	.	TGTGCCAGCAGTATCCGGTACGGGGGAGAAGAGACCCAGTTCTTC	CASSIRYGGEETQFF
TRBV6-5	TRBJ2-3	.	TRBD2	TGTGCCAGCAGCCGAGCGGGAGGGGGTGCAGATACGCAGTATTTT	CASSRAGGGADTQYF
TRBV10-3	TRBJ1-1	.	.	TGTGCCATCAGTGAGTCGGGGCTTGAAGCTTTCTTT	CAISESGLEAFF
TRBV10-1	TRBJ2-1	few	.	TGCGCCAGCAGTGACTCGGGACTCGGGGGAAATGAGCAGTTCTTC	CASSDSGLGGNEQFF
TRBV7-2	TRBJ2-5	few	.	TGTGCCAGCAGCCCCACCGGAGCACCCGCACAAGAGGCCCAGTACTTC	CASSPTGAPAQEAQYF
TRBV27	TRBJ1-6	.	TRBD1	TGTGCCAGCAGTCCGACAGGGGGCTTGGGTTCACCCCTCCACTTT	CASSPTGGLGSPLHF
TRBV5-1	TRBJ2-7	few	TRBD2	TGCGCCAGCAGCTTGGGAGCGGGAGCCTACGAGCAGTACTTC	CASSLGAGAYEQYF
TRBV3-1	TRBJ2-5	once	TRBD2	TGTGCCAGCAGCCAAGGGGGTAGCGGGAGTATCCAAGAGACCCAGTACTTC	CASSQGGSGSIQETQYF
TRBV29-1	TRBJ2-7	few	.	TGCAGCGTTGAAGATAACCTCTTGGGAACCCAGTACTTC	CSVEDNLLGTQYF
TRBV29-1	TRBJ2-3	.	TRBD2	TGCAGCGTTGAAATAGCGGGAGGGCCGGGTACGCAGTATTTT	CSVEIAGGPGTQYF
TRBV6-2/TRBV6-3	TRBJ2-1	.	TRBD2	TGTGCCAGCAGTTACGACCTAGCGGGCCCCAATGAGCAGTTCTTC	CASSYDLAGPNEQFF
TRBV12-3/TRBV12-4	TRBJ1-2	.	.	TGTGCCAGCAGTCTCCGGGACGGACGCTATGGCTACACCTTC	CASSLRDGRYGYTF
TRBV20-1	TRBJ2-5	.	TRBD2	TGCAGTGCTAGAGATCTAGCTAGCGGAAGGGCCCAGTACTTC	CSARDLASGRAQYF
TRBV14	TRBJ2-1	.	.	TGTGCCAGCAGTCAAGCTCCTAGTTCCTACAATGAGCAGTTCTTC	CASSQAPSSYNEQFF
TRBV10-3	TRBJ2-5	.	TRBD1	TGTGCCATCAGTGTCCGGGACAGGGATAGCAATGAGCAGTACTTC	CAISVRDRDSNEQYF
TRBV10-2	TRBJ1-1	few	.	TGCGCCAGCAGTGAGTCCCGGGGGTCCACTGAAGCTTTCTTT	CASSESRGSTEAFF
TRBV3-1	TRBJ2-7	few	TRBD2	TGTGCCAGCAGCCAAGATGCTAGCGGGAACTACGAGCAGTACTTC	CASSQDASGNYEQYF
TRBV27	TRBJ1-1	.	TRBD1	TGTGCCAGCAGAGAACTGCAGGGGGACACTGAAGCTTTCTTT	CASRELQGDTEAFF
TRBV6-6	TRBJ2-7	.	TRBD1	TGTGCCAGCAGCCAGACAGGGAGTGGGGGCTACGAGCAGTACTTC	CASSQTGSGGYEQYF
TRBV12-3/TRBV12-4	TRBJ2-7	.	.	TGTGCCAGCAGTCGGTTACAAGATTACTCCTACGAGCAGTACTTC	CASSRLQDYSYEQYF
TRBV28	TRBJ2-5	.	TRBD2	TGTGCCAGCAGTTTCGGGACGTATAGCGGGAGCCAAGAGACCCAGTACTTC	CASSFGTYSGSQETQYF
TRBV12-3/TRBV12-4	TRBJ2-1	many	TRBD2	TGTGCCAGCAGTTTCCGAATCACCGGGACTAGCGGGAGGAATGAGCAGTTCTTC	CASSFRITGTSGRNEQFF
TRBV9	TRBJ1-2	.	.	TGTGCCAGCAGCGTAGACCCGGTGGACTATGGCTACACCTTC	CASSVDPVDYGYTF
TRBV5-6	TRBJ1-5	few	.	TGTGCCAGCAGCTTGGGACAGCTAAATCAGCCCCAGCATTTT	CASSLGQLNQPQHF
TRBV20-1	TRBJ2-1	.	TRBD1	TGCAGTGCTGAGGGGGGACAGGCCTCCTACAATGAGCAGTTCTTC	CSAEGGQASYNEQFF
TRBV12-3/TRBV12-4	TRBJ2-5	.	TRBD2	TGTGCCAGCAGTTTCCTAGCGGGAGGGTCCCCCGAGACCCAGTACTTC	CASSFLAGGSPETQYF
TRBV6-5	TRBJ2-1	.	.	TGTGCCAGCAGTATACAAGGCAATGAGCAGTTCTTC	CASSIQGNEQFF
TRBV4-1	TRBJ1-1	.	.	TGCGCCAGCAGCCAGAAGACCGGGGGGTTTGGAGCTTTCTTT	CASSQKTGGFGAFF
TRBV9	TRBJ2-2	.	TRBD1	TGTGCCAGCAGCCCTCATCGACAGGGCTTTGGGGAGCTGTTTTTT	CASSPHRQGFGELFF
TRBV7-2	TRBJ2-1	.	.	TGTGCCAGCAGCTTAGCGGTTATATCCTACAATGAGCAGTTCTTC	CASSLAVISYNEQFF
TRBV20-1	TRBJ2-7	few	TRBD2	TGCAGTGCCCCCTTAGCGGGGGGATCCGAGCAGTACTTC	CSAPLAGGSEQYF
TRBV6-1	TRBJ2-5	once	TRBD2	TGTGCCAGCAGTGAGATAGCGGGGGTAGAGCAGTACTTC	CASSEIAGVEQYF
TRBV7-2	TRBJ2-1	.	TRBD2	TGTGCCAGCAGCTTAATGATAGCGGGAGGGGACGAGCAGTTCTTC	CASSLMIAGGDEQFF
TRBV28	TRBJ2-1	.	TRBD2	TGTGCCAGCAGCAACCCAGGTTTCGGAGTCGCCCTGGGGACTAGCGATGAGCAGTTCTTC	CASSNPGFGVALGTSDEQFF
TRBV6-5	TRBJ2-5	.	TRBD2	TGTGCCAGCAGTCCCGCGGGACTACCAAAAGGGACCCAGTACTTC	CASSPAGLPKGTQYF
TRBV7-3	TRBJ2-1	.	.	TGTGTCAGCAGCCCTGGGTCCGGAGCTGGCTCCTACAATGAGCAGTTCTTC	CVSSPGSGAGSYNEQFF
TRBV4-1	TRBJ2-3	.	.	TGCGCCAGCAGCCAACCGATGGGGAGGCAGTATTTT	CASSQPMGRQYF
TRBV5-1	TRBJ2-7	few	TRBD2	TGCGCCAGCTCTCAGACTAGCGGAAATTACGAGCAGTACTTC	CASSQTSGNYEQYF
TRBV7-2	TRBJ1-6	.	.	TGTGCCAGCAGCTTACGGGGTTATAGTTCACCCCTCCACTTT	CASSLRGYSSPLHF
TRBV11-2	TRBJ2-1	.	TRBD2	TGTGCCAGCAGCGGCCGACTAGCGGGAGTGACTCATGAGCAGTTCTTC	CASSGRLAGVTHEQFF
TRBV24-1	TRBJ1-2	few	.	TGTGCCACCAGTGATGAAAGGGTCTACGGCTACACCTTC	CATSDERVYGYTF
TRBV5-1	TRBJ2-1	.	TRBD2	TGCGCCAGCAGCCCCCCTCTAGCGGGAGGGGACAATGAGCAGTTCTTC	CASSPPLAGGDNEQFF
TRBV29-1	TRBJ2-5	many	.	TGCAGCGGACGATATCTCCGGGAAGAGACCCAGTACTTC	CSGRYLREETQYF
TRBV28	TRBJ2-5	.	.	TGTGCCAGCACAGGAGCTTCTGAGGAGACCCAGTACTTC	CASTGASEETQYF